The clone carrying this T cell receptor (beta chain) was picked up a small number of times. The TCRbeta library incorporated unique molecular identifiers. TCRdb itself ran the PCR reads through MiXCR, one entry per CDR3 protein. The data show just under 550,000 distinct CDR3 sequences, with around 16% seen just once and approximately 3% held by the top ten. The data stem from a study of T-cell reconstitution after alpha-beta-depleted transplantation in children. Trimming removed 0 bases from V and 8 bases from J, with 11 bases in between. The CDR3 length is 14 residues. Germline CDR1 reads MGHRA; CDR2 reads YSYEKL.

The chain recombines TRBV4-1 with TRBJ2-4; possibly TRBD1 for D (6 bases). The material sequenced was PBMCs from the stem cell graft donor, taken from the stem cell graft. This receptor was obtained from a human donor who donated a stem cell graft to a child with acute lymphoblastic leukemia. CDR3 coding DNA: TGCGCCAGCAGCCAAGAACAGGGTCGGGACATTCAGTACTTC. Its protein product is CASSQEQGRDIQYF.